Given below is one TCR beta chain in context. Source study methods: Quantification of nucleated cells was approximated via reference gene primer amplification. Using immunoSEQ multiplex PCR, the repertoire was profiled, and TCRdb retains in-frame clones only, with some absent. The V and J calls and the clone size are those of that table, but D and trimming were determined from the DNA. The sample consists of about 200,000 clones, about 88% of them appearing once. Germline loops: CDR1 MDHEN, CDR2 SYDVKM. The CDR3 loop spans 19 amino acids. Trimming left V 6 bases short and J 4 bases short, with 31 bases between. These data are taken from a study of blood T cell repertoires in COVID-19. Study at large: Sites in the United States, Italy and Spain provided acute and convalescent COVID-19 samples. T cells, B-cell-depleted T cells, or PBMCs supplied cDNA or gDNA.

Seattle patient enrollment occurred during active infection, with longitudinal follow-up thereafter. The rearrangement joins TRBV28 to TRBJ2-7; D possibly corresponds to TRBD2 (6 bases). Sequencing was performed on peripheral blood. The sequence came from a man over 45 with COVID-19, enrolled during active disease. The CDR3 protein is CASSSPEGGRGGPYYEQYF. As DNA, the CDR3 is TGTGCCAGCAGCTCACCCGAGGGAGGTCGTGGGGGACCATATTACGAGCAGTACTTC.